This TCR beta chain was profiled in a study of human CD8 memory T cell subsets. Scientists made TCR beta libraries using UMI-labeled 5' RACE. Using the 5' RACE reads, TCRdb records one entry per CDR3 protein without DNA. With around 20,000 distinct CDR3 sequences in the sample, the ten largest clones hold 5% to 5.5%. Study-wide findings and caveats: High, similar diversity marked stem-like memory and precursor exhausted T cells but not effector memory cells.

CDR3 length: 17 amino acids. The V gene's germline CDR1 is SGHVS and CDR2 FQNEAQ. Concerning this clonotype itself: Its target is unknown.

The chain recombines TRBV7-8 with TRBJ2-5; the D call from TCRdb, TRBD2, cannot be confirmed without DNA. The source material was CD8+ T cells from PBMCs. This TCR came from a human donor in good health. The CDR3 loop reads CASSLAVAGGEKETQYF.